These 12 T cell receptor beta chains share one sample of origin, sequenced in a study of cytomegalovirus exposure and HLA in healthy donors. Primers included in the PCR were 60 Vbeta and 13 Jbeta primers. Method: immunoSEQ multiplex PCR; TCRdb's copy keeps in-frame clones and lacks some. The profile shows about 190,000 clones, 12% of them singletons. Material for sequencing was PBMCs. The receptors here all came from a man aged 45 to 65 in good health and CMV-seropositive.

This clone was seen only a few times. The CDR3 region is CSVEDQGGYEQFF. The CDR3 coding sequence is TGCAGCGTTGAAGATCAGGGAGGGTATGAGCAGTTCTTC. This chain connects TRBV29-1 to TRBJ2-1; 7 bases align to TRBD2. The germline gives CDR1 SQVTM, CDR2 ANQGSEA. The CDR3 loop spans 13 amino acids. J was trimmed by 8 bases and V by 0 bases; bases with no gene match: 4.

This clone was found a few times. This chain joins TRBV2 and TRBJ1-2; D is unresolved. The CDR3 extends over 13 amino acids. V lost 3 bases and J lost 3, with 8 bases in between. Germline V gene data show CDR1 as SNHLY and CDR2 as FYNNEI. CDR3 DNA sequence: TGTGCCAGCAGTGACCACAGTTACTATGGCTACACCTTC. This encodes CASSDHSYYGYTF. Filled out from reference TRBV2 and TRBJ1-2, the complete variable domain reads EPEVTQTPSHQVTQMGQEVILRCVPISNHLYFYWYRQILGQKVEFLVSFYNNEISEKSEIFDDQFSVERPDGSNFTLKIRSTKLEDSAMYFCASSDHSYYGYTFGSGTRLTVV.

The gene calls are TRBV6-6 and TRBJ2-2; 13 bases map to TRBD2. The CDR3 contains 16 residues. The V and J ends lost 6 bases and 5 bases, in that order; junction bases with no gene match: 6. Per germline, CDR1 MNHNY and CDR2 SVGAGI (reference sequence). As DNA, the CDR3 is TGTGCCAGCAGGGGGCCACTAGCGGGGGGGACCGGGGAGCTGTTTTTT. This codes for CASRGPLAGGTGELFF.

This chain connects TRBV5-1 to TRBJ2-1, with D perhaps matching TRBD2 (6 bases). The CDR3 contains 15 residues. The germline V gene has CDR1 SGHRS and CDR2 YFSETQ. Trimming stripped 2 bases from V and 7 bases from J, with 16 bases between. CDR3 coding DNA: TGCGCCAGCAGCTTAGTAACGGGGGTGATAAATGAGCAGTTCTTC. This gives the protein CASSLVTGVINEQFF.

This clone was picked up a small number of times. The chain uses TRBV19 and TRBJ1-5; no clear D gene. The germline gives CDR1 LNHDA, CDR2 SQIVND (reference sequence). This CDR3 has 13 residues. Trimming stripped 7 bases from V and 0 bases from J, with 7 bases between. The CDR3 region is CASTRNSNQPQHF. The CDR3 bases are TGTGCCAGTACCAGGAATAGCAATCAGCCCCAGCATTTT.

The rearrangement joins TRBV7-2 to TRBJ1-2; 7 bases are shared with TRBD1. CDR3 length: 15 residues. Germline V CDR1 and CDR2: SGHTA, FQGNSA. The J segment lost 4 bases and the V segment lost 5 bases, leaving 10 bases of the junction unmatched. The CDR3: CASSLEQGSAYGYTF. The DNA for the CDR3 is TGTGCCAGCAGCCTGGAACAGGGGTCAGCCTATGGCTACACCTTC.

The chain combines TRBV18 with TRBJ1-2, with a tentative D call TRBD1 (6 bases). Germline values: CDR1 KGHSH, CDR2 LQKENI. Trimming removed 3 bases at V and 4 bases at J, with 12 bases between. This CDR3 has 14 residues. The CDR3 reads CASSPDDRPYGYTF. CDR3 DNA: TGTGCCAGCTCACCCGATGACAGGCCCTATGGCTACACCTTC.

The V and J genes are TRBV7-2 and TRBJ2-1; 10 bases map to TRBD2. The J segment lost 2 bases and the V segment lost 0 bases, leaving 4 bases of the junction unmatched. CDR1 and CDR2 (germline): SGHTA, FQGNSA. The CDR3 has 17 residues. The CDR3 DNA follows: TGTGCCAGCAGCTTAGCGACTAGCGGGCAAGCCTACAATGAGCAGTTCTTC. Its protein product is CASSLATSGQAYNEQFF.

The V gene is TRBV11-3, the J gene TRBJ2-5; D uncertain. Germline CDR1 SGHNT, CDR2 YENEEA. Trimming shortened V by 7 bases and J by 5 bases, and 14 bases separated the two germline ends. This CDR3 has 13 amino acids. For the CDR3, the DNA is TGTGCCAGCATGATTTCCGGGTTTGAGACCCAGTACTTC. Translating it yields CASMISGFETQYF.

The rearrangement joins TRBV13 to TRBJ1-6, with unresolved D. The V end lost 5 bases, the J end lost 7 bases, and 12 bases lay between the germline ends. The CDR3 totals 14 residues. The germline CDR1 and CDR2 sequences are PRHDT and FYEKMQ (reference sequence). CDR3 loop: CASSPGKSNSPLHF. The CDR3 DNA is TGTGCCAGCAGCCCCGGGAAGTCCAATTCACCCCTCCACTTT.

V and J are TRBV7-2 and TRBJ2-1, with 9 nucleotides matching TRBD1. Per germline, CDR1 SGHTA and CDR2 FQGNSA. This CDR3 comprises 16 residues. With 3 bases clipped from V and 4 bases from J, the junction kept 7 bases outside the gene matches. CDR3 nucleotide sequence: TGTGCCAGCAGCTTTAGGGGACAGGGAAGGTACAATGAGCAGTTCTTC. Translated, it gives CASSFRGQGRYNEQFF.

A few counts support this clone. This chain joins TRBV5-6 and TRBJ2-2; 8 bases line up with TRBD2. Looked up from germline, CDR1 is SGHDT and CDR2 is YYEEEE. V dropped 1 base and J dropped 8; count of bases not matched to a gene: 7. CDR3 size: 15 residues. For the CDR3, the DNA is TGTGCCAGCAGCTTGCGCGGGGGGCCAAGGGGGGAGCTGTTTTTT. Translated: CASSLRGGPRGELFF.